The following is a T cell receptor (beta chain) sequence with its context. The antigen remains undetermined. Samples underwent the assay at deep level. Generated by immunoSEQ multiplex PCR, the TCRdb table keeps only in-frame clones and is missing some. The sample includes 600,000 to 800,000 clones, over 60% of them seen just once. This sample is drawn from a study of shared clonotypes between healthy human individuals. Findings of the study overall: The authors expected sequencing depth to affect clonotype sharing among donors. Shared clonotypes: about 5.3% naive CD4, about 3.3% naive CD8, under 2.5% memory CD4, 0.4% memory CD8.

V was pared by 1 base and J by 5 bases, with 11 bases between. The germline V gene has CDR1 LNHDA and CDR2 SQIVND (reference sequence). The CDR3 contains 15 residues. Specimen: memory CD4+ T cells sorted from blood. This sample's subset: CD45RA-negative fraction. The origin of this receptor is a woman aged 25 to 39 in good health. V and J are TRBV19 and TRBJ1-4; D is unclear. This CDR3 reads CASSIVGGGNEKLFF. The DNA of the CDR3 is TGTGCCAGTAGTATAGTCGGAGGAGGCAATGAAAAACTGTTTTTT.